This T cell receptor beta chain stems from a study of shared clonotypes between healthy human individuals. Study-wide results and limits: For naive CD4 cells, 5% to 6.5% of clonotypes were shared across a handful of donors.

TCRdb keeps only in-frame clones here, not all; method: immunoSEQ multiplex PCR. The sample contains about 110,000 clones, about 63% of which appear only once. Comments on this clone: Its antigen is undetermined.

The CDR3 runs to 15 residues. V dropped 7 bases and J dropped 4 bases, with 19 bases sitting between them. Germline V gene sequence: CDR1 MDHEN, CDR2 SYDVKM. The chain uses TRBV28 and TRBJ1-2; TRBD1 might be the D (5 bases). The receptor's source is a woman in her 30s in good health. Sequencing was carried out using memory CD8+ T cells sorted from blood. Subset reported: CD45RO+ cells pooled with CCR7-negative TemRA cells. DNA for the CDR3: TGTGCCAGCATCTCCAGGGAGTCCCGGAGCTATGGCTACACCTTC. It translates to CASISRESRSYGYTF.